This T cell receptor beta chain was retrieved from a study of beta chain features in type 1 diabetes (dated by TCRdb to 2017 to 2018). Describing the broader study: No differences in mean age, gender distribution, total cell number or subset yield were found between patients and healthy donors. A total of around 110,000,000 sorted cells were examined across all samples, and RNA yield correlated strongly with the number of cells per subset. The study compared TCRB repertoires of sorted circulating CD4+ T cell subsets between recently diagnosed type 1 diabetes patients and matched healthy donors. Whereas all 28 donors provided naive and central memory subsets, regulatory and stem cell-like memory subsets were isolated from just 8 patients and about 8 healthy donors.

This clone was recorded a few times. The specificity of this receptor is unknown. No qualities accompany the bases; no much larger clone lies one base away. Other DNA sequences of this sample code for an identical CDR3. Each donor gave one peripheral blood draw, approximately 100 mL on average, collected into heparinised tubes. Using a panel that included CD45RO, CCR7, CD25, CD127, CD95 and CD27, naive, central memory, regulatory and stem cell-like memory CD4+ T cells were sorted on a BD FACSAria II. All sorted populations exceeded 95% purity. PBMCs were isolated immediately by Lymphoprep density gradient centrifugation and stained directly without culture. So that batch effects would be minimized, each experiment stained and sorted samples in pairs, pairing one healthy donor with one patient. The study at large found these results: Because small numbers of individuals were included in the HLA sub-analyses, any influence of HLA type on TCRB rearrangement was left unresolved. PCR may preferentially amplify shorter templates, but because patient and control samples were amplified and corrected together, any resulting skew would affect both groups equally. Type 1 diabetes patients showed a moderate but significant shortening of TCRB CDR3 length in all four CD4+ subsets. Sequencing cDNA rather than genomic DNA could over-represent highly expressing activated cells, although activation and CD3 levels did not differ between groups. Fewer insertions and more nucleotide deletions at VDJ recombination sites were observed in patients with type 1 diabetes, implying thymic rearrangement abnormalities. Naive, central memory and regulatory TCRB repertoires appeared to be more alike among patients than among healthy donors.

All of the isolated RNA was reverse transcribed with the High Capacity cDNA Reverse Transcription Kit, so expressed TCRB transcripts were sequenced. Naive, central memory and regulatory T cell samples underwent deep immunoSEQ sequencing, averaging about 3.5 million total reads per sample. After sorted cells were lysed in RLT buffer, RNA was extracted with DNase-treated RNeasy Micro or Mini kits, with the choice depending on cell number. To prevent cross-contamination, each cell subset was processed individually, whereas patient and healthy donor samples were processed jointly. Using the immunoSEQ multiplex PCR, TCRB sequences were amplified from cDNA into 87-bp fragments spanning the CDR3 region. The amplicons were sequenced using the Illumina HiSeq platform. The original methods were these. PCR bias was corrected computationally using synthetic template baselines, and reads within Hamming distance 2 were collapsed, with unmergeable singletons discarded. Reads were aligned against IMGT so that V, D and J genes, CDR3 length and insertions or deletions at six rearrangement sites could be assigned. Within each subset, clonotype counts were normalized to sorted cell number, and only after that were true diversity and Gini coefficients computed with the tcR R package. The overlap coefficient, calculated on TCRB nucleotide sequences, was used to quantify repertoire sharing. As a proxy for the pre-selection repertoire, out-of-frame TCRB sequences from naive cells were analyzed. TCRdb took over this immuneACCESS table, retaining in-frame rearrangements with V and J assigned. Such tables are incomplete; in checked studies, under half of the missing clones stem from an unresolved V gene, and the remainder is unexplained. That table supplies the V and J calls and clone size; D and trimming were determined from the DNA. This sample holds over 650,000 clones; about 14% were observed only once. The ten biggest clones cover 0.035% to 0.045% of the sample.

The trim is 0 bases for V and 6 bases for J, with a gap of 7 bases between the germline ends. The germline V gene yields SGHRS for CDR1 and YFSETQ for CDR2. Measured from the cysteine to the phenylalanine, the CDR3 is 12 residues long. The CDR3 DNA has 36 bases and is translated from base 1. The rearrangement combines TRBV5-1 with TRBJ2-7; a tentative D call is TRBD1 (5 bases match). This clonotype originated in a man younger than 35 with type 1 diabetes. Sequencing used naive CD4+ T cells from blood. The sample's cell subset or site label is to be understood as: true naive CD4+ T cells. The sequenced DNA is TGCGCCAGCAGCTTGGAGGGGCGCGAGCAGTACTTC. Its protein product is CASSLEGREQYF.